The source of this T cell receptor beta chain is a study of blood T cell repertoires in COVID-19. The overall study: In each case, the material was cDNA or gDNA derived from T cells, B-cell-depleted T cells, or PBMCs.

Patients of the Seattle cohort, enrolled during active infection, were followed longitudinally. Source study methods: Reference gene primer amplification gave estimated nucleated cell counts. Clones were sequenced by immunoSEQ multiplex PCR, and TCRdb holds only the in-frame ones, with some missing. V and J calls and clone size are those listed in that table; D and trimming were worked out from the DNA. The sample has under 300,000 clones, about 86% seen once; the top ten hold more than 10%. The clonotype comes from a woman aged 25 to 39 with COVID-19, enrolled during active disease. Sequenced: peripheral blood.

In nucleotides, the CDR3 is TGTGCTAGTGGTTTGGTACTAGGGGACAGGGGGCGGAATGAGCAGTTCTTC. The encoded protein is CASGLVLGDRGRNEQFF. This chain connects TRBV12-5 to TRBJ2-1; TRBD1 matches 12 bases. The CDR3 has 17 residues. Looked up from germline, CDR1 is LGHNT and CDR2 is FRNRAP. J lost 7 bases, V lost 0 bases, and 7 bases had no gene match.